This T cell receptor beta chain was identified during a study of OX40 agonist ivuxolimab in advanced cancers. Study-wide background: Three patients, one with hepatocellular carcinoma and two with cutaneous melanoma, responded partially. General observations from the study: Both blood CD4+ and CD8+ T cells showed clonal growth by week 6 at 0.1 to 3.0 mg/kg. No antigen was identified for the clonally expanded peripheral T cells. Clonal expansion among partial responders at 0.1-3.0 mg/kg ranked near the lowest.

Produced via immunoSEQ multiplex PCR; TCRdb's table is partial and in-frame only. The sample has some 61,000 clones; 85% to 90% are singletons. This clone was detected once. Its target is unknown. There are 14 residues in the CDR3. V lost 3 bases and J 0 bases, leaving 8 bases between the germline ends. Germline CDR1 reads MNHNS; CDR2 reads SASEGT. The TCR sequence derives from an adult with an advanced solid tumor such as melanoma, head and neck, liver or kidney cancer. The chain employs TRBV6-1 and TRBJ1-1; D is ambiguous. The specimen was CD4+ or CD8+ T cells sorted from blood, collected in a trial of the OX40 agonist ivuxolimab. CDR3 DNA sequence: TGTGCCAGCAGTGAGGCAGACCTGAACACTGAAGCTTTCTTT. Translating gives CASSEADLNTEAFF.